These 9 T cell receptor beta chains came from one sample sequenced in a study of blood T cell repertoires in COVID-19 (dated by TCRdb to the early 2020s). The receptor library was made with the immunoSEQ multiplex PCR assay. TCRdb provides this immuneACCESS table in a form limited to in-frame rearrangements. Some clones are lacking; in checked studies, under half of them reflect an unresolved V gene, and why the rest are absent is not known. The sample includes about 420,000 clones, with 80% to 90% observed a single time. The top ten constitute roughly 0.76% of the sample. Source material: peripheral blood. The source is a man aged 18 to 35 with COVID-19, enrolled during active disease.

The chain carries TRBV21-1 and TRBJ2-1; the table's D call, TRBD2, has no DNA check behind it. TRBV21-1 is a listed pseudogene. The CDR3 contains 15 residues. CDR3 nucleotide sequence: TGTGCCAGACAGACTAGTAAGGGTGAGGTCTATGAGCAGTTCTTC. Its protein is CARQTSKGEVYEQFF.

The chain links TRBV5-5 to TRBJ1-3; D unclear. The CDR3 spans 15 residues. CDR1 and CDR2 (germline): SGHKS, YYEKEE (reference sequence). V was trimmed by 0 bases and J by 4 bases, leaving 11 bases between them. The CDR3 DNA sequence: TGTGCCAGCAGCTTGGGGTCCGGGGTCGGAAACACCATATATTTT. Amino acids: CASSLGSGVGNTIYF.

This chain connects TRBV3-1 (or the pseudogene TRBV3-2) to TRBJ2-7; 7 bases map to TRBD2. Germline assignment: CDR1 LGHDT and CDR2 YNNKEL (reference sequence). Losses at the gene ends were 3 bases for V and 5 bases for J; bases not matched to a gene: 7. The CDR3 covers 14 residues. CDR3 coding DNA: TGTGCCAGCAGCCATGCGGGGGATGCCCACGAGCAGTACTTC. Encoded protein: CASSHAGDAHEQYF.

V gene TRBV6-1 combines with J gene TRBJ2-7; possibly TRBD1 for D (5 bases). Germline assignment: CDR1 MNHNS and CDR2 SASEGT. Trimming cost V 2 bases and J 2 bases, with 13 bases left between them. The CDR3 has 15 residues. CDR3 DNA sequence: TGTGCCAGCAGTGAATATAGTACAGGACCCTACGAGCAGTACTTC. As protein: CASSEYSTGPYEQYF.

This chain connects TRBV19 to TRBJ2-2; 7 bases map to TRBD1. This CDR3 comprises 15 residues. Germline V gene data show CDR1 as LNHDA and CDR2 as SQIVND (reference sequence). V gave up 1 base and J gave up 5 bases; unmatched junction bases: 4. DNA of the CDR3: TGTGCCAGTAGTATAGGGACAGGAGCAACCGGGGAGCTGTTTTTT. This translates into CASSIGTGATGELFF.

The chain combines TRBV6-5 with TRBJ2-7, with TRBD1 matching over 7 bases. Germline V gene lookup returns CDR1 MNHEY and CDR2 SVGAGI. The length of the CDR3 is 15 residues. With 4 bases clipped from V and 1 base from J, the junction kept 7 bases outside the gene matches. DNA of the CDR3: TGTGCCAGCAGTTTATTCCTGGACAGGTCCTACGAGCAGTACTTC. Protein product: CASSLFLDRSYEQYF.

V and J are TRBV5-4 and TRBJ2-1, with D perhaps TRBD2 (5 bases). The CDR3 extends over 15 amino acids. With 0 bases removed from V and 2 bases from J, the gap between germline ends came to 9 bases. The germline V gene encodes CDR1 SGHNT and CDR2 YYREEE (reference sequence). The CDR3 protein is CASSLAPGAYNEQFF. As DNA, the CDR3 is TGTGCCAGCAGCTTGGCCCCCGGGGCCTACAATGAGCAGTTCTTC.

V is TRBV24-1 and J is TRBJ2-3, with D hard to call. Per the germline V gene, CDR1 is KGHDR and CDR2 is SFDVKD. The V and J ends lost 0 bases and 6 bases respectively, with 9 bases between them. This CDR3 contains 14 residues. CDR3 in DNA: TGTGCCACCAGTGATTTGCTCGCCGGGGATACGCAGTATTTT. Translated, it gives CATSDLLAGDTQYF.

The gene calls are TRBV29-1 and TRBJ2-2; 9 nucleotides agree with TRBD1. Germline V lookup: CDR1 SQVTM, CDR2 ANQGSEA. J lost 7 bases, V lost 7 bases, and 7 bases had no gene match. The CDR3 contains 13 residues. CDR3 loop: CSGMTGGNGELFF. The CDR3 DNA reads as TGCAGCGGGATGACAGGGGGGAACGGGGAGCTGTTTTTT.